These 12 T cell receptor beta chains were all obtained from the same sample, sequenced in a study of tissue T cells after allogeneic stem cell transplantation. Time point denoted: mouse harvest day 7 after allogeneic transplant. Tail vein injection delivered 10^7 T-cell-depleted bone marrow cells and 10^6 splenic CD5+ T cells. The table came from immunoSEQ multiplex PCR; TCRdb's copy has only in-frame clones and leaves some out. The table has some 10,000 clones, 35% to 55% seen once. The material sequenced was skin. These receptors all stem from a female BALB/c mouse given C57BL/6 T cells with graft-versus-host disease after an allogeneic hematopoietic cell transplant.

A note on this clone: All gene names here are mouse names. The CDR3 end is not reached by the read, which stops 1 residue before it; the germline J gene fills it in. The chain uses TRBV23 and TRBJ2-5; the table assigns TRBD2, which was not confirmed against the DNA. Germline lookup yields CDR1 KGHTA and CDR2 FQNQQP. There are 13 residues in the CDR3. The CDR3 reads CSSSPLGVDTQYF. The DNA read from the CDR3 is TGCTCCAGCAGTCCACTGGGGGTAGACACCCAGTAC.

Note on this clone: Any gene name here is a mouse gene name. The missing CDR3 end, 1 residue past where the read stops, is filled in from the germline J gene. The chain links TRBV16 to TRBJ2-5; D ambiguous. From germline, CDR1 is SGHSA and CDR2 FRNQAP. This CDR3 spans 14 amino acids. V was clipped by 0 bases and J by 3 bases, with 7 bases between them. CDR3 sequence: CASSLDNRQDTQYF. The covered CDR3 bases are TGTGCAAGCAGCTTAGATAACAGACAAGACACCCAGTAC.

A word on this clone: The gene names given are mouse names. Read sequence stops 1 residue before the CDR3 end, and the germline J gene provides the missing end. The chain carries TRBV26 and TRBJ1-1; TRBD1 matches 7 bases. This CDR3 is 14 amino acids long. V gave up 4 bases and J gave up 3 bases; unmatched junction bases: 5. Germline V gives CDR1 KGHPV, CDR2 FQNQEV (reference sequence). The CDR3 bases that were read are TGTGCCAGCAGTCCTCAGGGGGGGGACACAGAAGTCTTC. Its translation: CASSPQGGDTEVF. The full CDR3 sequence reads CASSPQGGDTEVFF.

A word on this clone: Gene names are mouse gene names. The missing CDR3 end, 1 residue past where the read stops, is filled in from the germline J gene. This chain links TRBV26 with TRBJ2-5; the D gene is possibly TRBD1 (6 bases). Germline lookup yields CDR1 KGHPV and CDR2 FQNQEV (reference sequence). The length of the CDR3 is 14 residues. The V and J ends lost 4 bases and 2 bases respectively, with 10 bases between them. The CDR3 here is CASSHTGSQDTQYF. The CDR3 DNA, read in part, is TGTGCCAGCAGTCACACAGGGAGCCAAGACACCCAGTAC.

This clone was seen only a few times. Germline and genes: mouse. The CDR3 end is not reached by the read, which stops 1 residue before it; the germline J gene fills it in. The chain employs TRBV3 and TRBJ2-5, with a possible D match to TRBD1 (6 bases). This CDR3 has 15 residues. The germline gives CDR1 SNHLY, CDR2 FYNGKV (reference sequence). The ends were cut back, 5 bases at V and 0 bases at J, with 12 bases in the middle. The sequenced CDR3 bases are TGTGCCAGCAGCCACCGGGACATTAACCAAGACACCCAGTAC. This sequence encodes CASSHRDINQDTQY. The whole CDR3 is CASSHRDINQDTQYF.

In the case of this clone: Gene labels here are mouse ones. The read stops 1 residue short of the end of the CDR3; the missing end is completed from the germline J gene. The chain carries TRBV26 and TRBJ2-1, with 11 bases fitting TRBD2. The V gene's germline CDR1 is KGHPV and CDR2 FQNQEV (reference sequence). The CDR3 contains 15 residues. Trimming took 4 bases from V and 7 from J; bases not matched to a gene: 6. The sequenced CDR3 bases are TGTGCCAGCAGTCCACTGGGGGGGCGCTGGGCTGAGCAGTTC. This gives the protein CASSPLGGRWAEQF. The whole CDR3 reads CASSPLGGRWAEQFF.

This clone was seen more than once but under ten times. All gene names here are mouse names. The sequenced fragment ends 1 residue before the CDR3 boundary, so the rest is inferred from the germline J gene. The V gene is TRBV5, the J gene TRBJ2-5, with D possibly TRBD2 on 6 matching bases. Germline-derived CDR1 and CDR2 are LGHNA and YNLKQL (reference sequence). The ends were cut back, 10 bases at V and 0 bases at J, with 8 bases in the middle. The CDR3 consists of 12 residues. The CDR3 DNA, read in part, is TGTGCCACCGGGGGGAACCAAGACACCCAGTAC. Encoded protein: CATGGNQDTQY. The full CDR3 reads CATGGNQDTQYF.

About this clone itself: Germline and genes: mouse. The CDR3 spells CSSSPSGDQNTLYF. The sequenced part of the CDR3 DNA is TGCTCCAGCAGTCCTTCGGGGGATCAAAACACCTTGTAC. The chain employs TRBV23 and TRBJ2-4. The missing CDR3 end, 1 residue past where the read stops, is filled in from the germline J gene. This CDR3 has 14 residues. Germline lookup yields CDR1 KGHTA and CDR2 FQNQQP.

With regard to this clone: Gene names refer to mouse genes. CDR3: CASSLPGTEVFF. The covered CDR3 bases are TGTGCCAGCAGTCTACCAGGGACAGAAGTCTTC. This chain connects TRBV26 to TRBJ1-1; TRBD1 is a possible D gene (5 bases). Sequencing ends 1 residue short of the CDR3 end; the germline J gene provides the rest. This CDR3 region has 12 residues. V dropped 3 bases and J dropped 5 bases, with 7 bases sitting between them. CDR1 KGHPV and CDR2 FQNQEV come from the germline V gene (reference sequence).

On this clone itself: Germline and genes here are mouse. The read ends 1 residue early relative to the CDR3; the germline J gene fills the gap. This chain uses TRBV26 with TRBJ2-5; tentatively, D is TRBD1 or TRBD2 (6 bases each). Germline V gene sequence: CDR1 KGHPV, CDR2 FQNQEV (reference sequence). The CDR3 runs to 13 residues. With 4 bases removed from V and 6 bases from J, the gap between germline ends came to 11 bases. CDR3 DNA (partial): TGTGCCAGCAGTCCCCGGGGGCTGGACACCCAGTAC. Translation: CASSPRGLDTQY. The full-length CDR3 reads as CASSPRGLDTQYF.

With regard to this clone: Genes and germline come from the mouse. The read stops 1 residue short of the end of the CDR3; the missing end is completed from the germline J gene. This sequence joins TRBV29 and TRBJ1-4, with 8 bases aligning to TRBD1. Germline-derived CDR1 and CDR2 are MSHET and SYDVDS. J gave up 4 bases and V 4 bases, and 2 bases lay outside the gene matches. The CDR3 has 14 residues. This CDR3 is CASSSGGGNERLFF. CDR3 DNA, as far as it was read: TGTGCTAGCAGTTCAGGGGGCGGCAACGAAAGATTATTT.

Comments on this clone: All gene names here are mouse names. The sequenced fragment ends 1 residue before the CDR3 boundary, so the rest is inferred from the germline J gene. The V gene is TRBV26, the J gene TRBJ2-3, with D uncertain. The CDR3 is 12 residues long. Trimming cost V 5 bases and J 2 bases, with 5 bases left between them. Germline V CDR1 and CDR2: KGHPV, FQNQEV (reference sequence). The CDR3 loop is CASSTNAETLYF. CDR3 DNA (partial): TGTGCCAGCAGTACAAATGCAGAAACGCTGTAT.